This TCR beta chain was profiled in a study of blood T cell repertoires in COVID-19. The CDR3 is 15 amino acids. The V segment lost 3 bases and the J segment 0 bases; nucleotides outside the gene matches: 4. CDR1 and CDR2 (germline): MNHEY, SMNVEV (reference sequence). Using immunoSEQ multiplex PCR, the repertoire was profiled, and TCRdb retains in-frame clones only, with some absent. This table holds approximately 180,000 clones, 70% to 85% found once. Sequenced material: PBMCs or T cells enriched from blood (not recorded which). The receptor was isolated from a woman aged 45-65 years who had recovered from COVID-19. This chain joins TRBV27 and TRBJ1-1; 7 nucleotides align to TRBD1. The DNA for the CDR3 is TGTGCCAGCAGTTTGACAGGGCAGGTGAACACTGAAGCTTTCTTT. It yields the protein CASSLTGQVNTEAFF.